These T cell receptor beta chains were read from a single sample in a study of shared clonotypes between healthy human individuals. Profiled with immunoSEQ multiplex PCR; TCRdb holds only in-frame clones, not every one. This table holds 730,000 or so clones, 72% found once. Sequencing was done on a sample of memory CD4+ T cells sorted from blood. These TCRs come from a young woman in good health. CDR3s leave out the opening cysteine and the closing phenylalanine or tryptophan.

TRBV30,TRBJ2-5,11,AWRKGYQETQY
TRBV19,TRBJ2-2,12,ASKRDANTGELF
TRBV6-6,TRBJ1-2,10,ATRGISYGYT
TRBV5-4,TRBJ1-2,13,ASSLETGVGYGYT
TRBV19,TRBJ2-7,15,ASSYRGLGQGFYEQY
TRBV5-1,TRBJ2-7,13,ASSWLAGVNYEQY
TRBV28,TRBJ1-1,12,ASTGFGGNTEAF
TRBV19,TRBJ1-5,13,ASSIWQGGNQPQH
TRBV7-9,TRBJ1-3,13,ASSLDSRDGNTIY
TRBV19,TRBJ2-5,14,ASSVLGAGRQETQY
TRBV11-2,TRBJ2-4,14,ASSFEVAGGGDIQY
TRBV28,TRBJ2-3,15,ASSSYRGGIAGDTQY
TRBV28,TRBJ2-7,12,ASTPPSGSYEQY
TRBV27,TRBJ2-7,17,ASSLVSHPREGLYYEQY
TRBV11-2,TRBJ2-7,11,AWRAGGADEQY
TRBV6-6,TRBJ1-1,10,ASSAGNTEAF
TRBV25-1,TRBJ2-5,15,ASSAKPGTERQETQY
TRBV27,TRBJ2-7,13,ASSFWGGRAYEQY
TRBV5-1,TRBJ2-7,15,ASSSRVLAGDPYEQY
TRBV28,TRBJ1-2,12,ASSRQGIGYGYT
TRBV7-8,TRBJ2-3,12,ASSPRRSTDTQY
TRBV6-5,TRBJ1-2,11,ASTKQGARGYT
TRBV6-5,TRBJ1-6,13,ASSYSKGMDSPLH
TRBV19,TRBJ2-2,12,AIKGPTSAGELF
TRBV19,TRBJ1-2,13,ASSIPGTPFSGYT
TRBV28,TRBJ1-3,13,ASSARTGVPNTIY
TRBV7-8,TRBJ1-5,15,ASSLIWAGVSNQPQH
TRBV5-1,TRBJ2-1,14,ASSLADGSLYNEQF
TRBV15,TRBJ1-1,10,ATSRGNTEAF
TRBV18,TRBJ1-1,14,ASSPGRQGPSTEAF
TRBV20-1,TRBJ2-3,7,SAGQLQY
TRBV6-5,TRBJ1-2,13,ASSDNRIGRGGYT
TRBV7-8,TRBJ1-5,13,ASSLSGGIQQPQH
TRBV7-9,TRBJ1-6,10,ASSRGDSPLH
TRBV7-6,TRBJ2-5,13,ASRGTSTYQETQY
TRBV27,TRBJ2-5,11,ASSRRERETQY
TRBV4-1,TRBJ1-2,14,ASSQGTPTGNYGYT
TRBV2,TRBJ2-1,11,ASSDNPPNEQF
TRBV28,TRBJ1-3,12,ASSLEGSGNTIY
TRBV5-4,TRBJ2-6,10,ASSGGANVLT
TRBV5-1,TRBJ2-2,13,ASSLNRGEAGELF